This T cell receptor beta chain was captured by sequencing in a study of siplizumab effects on memory and regulatory T cells (dated by TCRdb to between 2019 and 2020). Context from the whole study: The effect of the anti-CD2 antibody siplizumab on alloreactive T-cell subsets was examined in allogeneic mixed lymphocyte reactions constructed from human PBMCs.

Points on this clone: Its antigen specificity is not known. No base quality values were provided; no much bigger clone lies one nucleotide off.

Libraries were built with the immunoSEQ multiplex PCR assay. Each sample had 10^5 or so TCR templates assayed by the deep sequencing platform. Genomic DNA extracted from sorted T cells was used for TCRbeta CDR3 sequencing. As for the original processing: The R programming language was used for clonal analysis of the TCRbeta CDR3 data. Alloreactive CD4+ and CD8+ clones were identified by comparing unstimulated samples to CFSE-low samples taken after the reaction. Alloreactive CD4+ clones were assigned to regulatory or non-regulatory origin by matching sequences to sorted unstimulated Treg and non-Treg repertoires. This is the immuneACCESS table as TCRdb keeps it, with only in-frame sequences that have V and J called. A part of the clones is gone; compared with another copy, unresolved V genes explain less than half, and the rest is unexplained. V and J calls and clone size come straight from that table; D and trimming were deduced from the DNA. The sample yields under 85,000 clones; approximately 89% were counted once. The ten largest clones add up to about 1.5% of the sample.

Sorted unstimulated T cells and proliferating T cells recovered from mixed lymphocyte reactions underwent TCRbeta CDR3 sequencing. Fresh whole blood from approximately 9 HLA-typed healthy donors was used to isolate PBMCs. To map where alloreactive clones came from, CD4+ regulatory T cells in the unstimulated state were FACS-sorted. The junction shows trimming of 9 bases on V and 2 bases on J, plus 33 bases between the germline ends. Based on the germline V gene (reference sequence), the CDR1 and CDR2 sequences are LNHNV and YYDKDF. The CDR3 holds 20 amino acids from the cysteine to the phenylalanine. Only CDR3 DNA is held: 60 bases, read in frame from base 1. The paper as a whole reports these results and caveats: Sequences below about 10^-5 frequency were poorly captured, so only a minor fraction of alloreactive clones could be mapped to unstimulated subsets. A naive or memory phenotype could not be assigned to roughly 75-96% of proliferating CD4+ or CD8+ clones. The cumulative frequency of alloreactive sequences that could be traced back to unstimulated CD4+ memory T cells was significantly reduced by siplizumab. Whether proliferating Tregs from siplizumab cultures actually had suppressive function was not functionally confirmed. In reactions with siplizumab, an average of 68.8% of mappable alloreactive CD4+ clones were Treg-derived, compared with around 30% in control reactions. Compared with memory T cells, unstimulated naive T cells appeared more diverse, and naive cells seemed to make a substantial contribution to the alloresponse.

The sequence derives from a human donor in good health. The specimen was Tregs sorted from blood. Recombination linked TRBV15 to TRBJ2-3; D gene: possibly TRBD2, on 6 matching bases. DNA sequence: TGTGCCACTCACAGAGGGATGACTAGTCCTCACCTCCGACACACAGATACGCAGTATTTT. Protein translation: CATHRGMTSPHLRHTDTQYF.